The 16 T cell receptor beta chains below all came from one sample that was sequenced in a study of T cell repertoires in cytomegalovirus infection. Via MiXCR, TCRdb re-called the reads, giving one row per CDR3 protein. In the table there are 450,000 to 550,000 distinct CDR3 sequences, about 15% of which are singletons. Sequencing was performed on CD8+ T cells from PBMCs. These TCRs come from a human donor in good health (CMV status not recorded). Some clones in this sample may be carry-over from other donors' samples.

The chain recombines TRBV5-6 with TRBJ2-7; 10 nucleotides agree with TRBD1. CDR1 and CDR2 (germline): SGHDT, YYEEEE. The CDR3 spans 16 residues. V lost 5 bases and J lost 1; bases outside the gene matches: 9. CDR3 sequence reads: CASSSSPGQGSYEQYF. The CDR3 bases are TGTGCCAGCAGTTCGTCACCGGGACAGGGGTCCTACGAGCAGTACTTC.

This clonotype was counted many times. The chain combines TRBV6-1 with TRBJ2-1, with a weak D call TRBD2 (6 bases). There are 14 residues in the CDR3. V lost 5 bases and J lost 3, with 11 bases in between. In germline, CDR1 is MNHNS, CDR2 SASEGT. DNA for the CDR3: TGTGCCAGCAGTCCCCGACTAGTCTACAATGAGCAGTTCTTC. Protein: CASSPRLVYNEQFF.

This clonotype was detected many times. The V and J genes are TRBV7-8 and TRBJ2-2; perhaps TRBD2 as D (6 bases). The CDR3 has 18 residues. Germline CDR1 is SGHVS and CDR2 is FQNEAQ. The V end was cut by 5 bases, the J end by 6 bases, with 25 bases between. Here the CDR3 reads CASSHGTPVRSSSGELFF. CDR3 nucleotides: TGTGCCAGCAGCCACGGGACTCCAGTTAGGTCTTCGTCCGGGGAGCTGTTTTTT.

The genes are TRBV5-6 and TRBJ2-7; D unclear. V lost 2 bases, J lost 5 bases, and 20 bases lay in between. This CDR3 has 16 amino acids. The V gene's germline CDR1 is SGHDT and CDR2 YYEEEE. The DNA for the CDR3 is TGTGCCAGCAGCTTCAAAGTGACAAGGGTCGTCGACGAGCAGTACTTC. Translation: CASSFKVTRVVDEQYF.

This clonotype was seen at least ten times. The chain couples TRBV29-1 to TRBJ2-1, with TRBD2 identical over 10 bases. With V trimmed by 6 bases and J by 6 bases, 8 bases remained unmatched. The CDR3 is 14 residues long. Looked up from germline, CDR1 is SQVTM and CDR2 is ANQGSEA. This CDR3 reads CSVIAGGRGNEQFF. The DNA for the CDR3 is TGCAGCGTAATAGCGGGAGGTAGGGGCAATGAGCAGTTCTTC.

About this clonotype itself: A much bigger clone sits one base away, suggesting this may be a read error. The V gene is TRBV7-8, the J gene TRBJ1-1; D might be TRBD1 (6 bases). CDR1 and CDR2 (germline): SGHVS, FQNEAQ. V was trimmed by 5 bases and J by 1 base, leaving 23 bases between them. The length of the CDR3 is 18 residues. CDR3 coding DNA: TGTGCCAGCAGCCAGATATGGGCAGGGGAGGGTCCGAACACTGAAGCTTTCTTT. As protein: CASSQIWAGEGPNTEAFF.

This clonotype has more than one count but fewer than ten. The junction does not match germline at one end; this may be a read error. The chain recombines TRBV7-6 with TRBJ2-2, with 15 bases lining up with TRBD2. The CDR3 consists of 17 residues. Germline CDR1 reads SGHVS; CDR2 reads FNYEAQ. The CDR3 DNA reads as TGTGCTAGCAGCAGGACTAGCGGGAGGGCGAACACCGGGGAGCTGTTTTTT. It is translated as CASSRTSGRANTGELFF.

This clonotype appeared many times. V gene TRBV12-3 or TRBV12-4 combines with J gene TRBJ1-1, with 7 positions matching TRBD1. Trimming cost V 1 base and J 3 bases; bases outside gene matches: 8. The CDR3 is 16 amino acids. In DNA, the CDR3 is TGTGCCAGCAGTTTAGTGGCAGGGGGTTATGACACTGAAGCTTTCTTT. Amino acids: CASSLVAGGYDTEAFF.

To note about this clonotype: This CDR3 fails to terminate in the conserved phenylalanine or tryptophan, so it likely reflects a read error. DNA for the CDR3: TGTGCTAGCAGCTTCCGATCCCTTGAGTGGGAGATCGCAGATACGCAGTATTTA. It specifies CASSFRSLEWEIADTQYL. This chain links TRBV7-2 with TRBJ2-3; D is perhaps TRBD2 (5 bases). Germline lookup yields CDR1 SGHTA and CDR2 FQGNSA. This CDR3 has 18 amino acids.

This clonotype was picked up many times. The chain carries TRBV7-2 and TRBJ2-5, with a tentative D call TRBD2 (6 bases). CDR3 length equals 15 residues. Trimming left V 5 bases short and J 5 bases short, with 18 bases between. Germline V CDR1 and CDR2: SGHTA, FQGNSA. The CDR3 spells CASSEWGGVKETQYF. The DNA of the CDR3 is TGTGCCAGCAGCGAATGGGGCGGGGTGAAGGAGACCCAGTACTTC.

The table lists this clonotype with many counts. V is TRBV6-2 or TRBV6-3 and J is TRBJ2-3; possibly TRBD1 or TRBD2 for D (5 bases each). V lost 6 bases to trimming and J lost 0 bases, with 16 bases between them. This CDR3 comprises 16 residues. CDR1 and CDR2 (germline): MNHEY, SVGEGT. CDR3 in amino acids: CASSPEGPISTDTQYF. The CDR3 region has the DNA TGTGCCAGCAGCCCTGAGGGGCCGATTAGCACAGATACGCAGTATTTT.

This clonotype was counted at least ten times. The chain recombines TRBV4-1 with TRBJ2-5, with TRBD2 matching 8 bases. Germline values: CDR1 MGHRA, CDR2 YSYEKL. Trimming at V came to 6 bases and at J to 5 bases, leaving 8 bases not matched to a gene. CDR3 length: 14 amino acids. The CDR3 sequence is CASRQGLGGETQYF. In DNA form, the CDR3 reads TGCGCCAGCAGGCAGGGACTAGGTGGCGAGACCCAGTACTTC.

Worth noting for this clonotype: A much more abundant neighbour one base away suggests this may be a read error. The genes are TRBV11-2 and TRBJ1-4; no clear D. V lost 0 bases and J lost 8, with 7 bases in between. CDR1 is SGHAT and CDR2 is FQNNGV in the germline V gene. The CDR3 covers 13 residues. The CDR3 region has the DNA TGTGCCAGCAGCTTAGAACCGGGGGAAAAACTGTTTTTT. This codes for CASSLEPGEKLFF. The full variable domain, its missing parts supplied by reference TRBV11-2 and TRBJ1-4, is EAGVAQSPRYKIIEKRQSVAFWCNPISGHATLYWYQQILGQGPKLLIQFQNNGVVDDSQLPKDRFSAERLKGVDSTLKIQPAKLEDSAVYLCASSLEPGEKLFFGSGTQLSVL.

The table lists this clonotype with many counts. The chain combines TRBV19 with TRBJ1-5; D is uncertain. With 7 bases removed from V and 3 bases from J, the gap between germline ends came to 16 bases. The CDR3 consists of 15 residues. From germline, CDR1 is LNHDA and CDR2 SQIVND (reference sequence). The CDR3 region has the DNA TGTGCCAGTACCTTTGGCCGCCTTATCAATCAGCCCCAGCATTTT. This sequence encodes CASTFGRLINQPQHF.

Only a few counts were recorded for this clonotype. The chain combines TRBV19 with TRBJ2-1; D may be TRBD1 (6 bases). The CDR3 is 13 amino acids. The germline CDR1 and CDR2 sequences are LNHDA and SQIVND (reference sequence). V was cut by 7 bases and J by 3 bases, with 10 bases left in between. Written as DNA, the CDR3 is TGTGCCAGTATAGGGGACAACTACAATGAGCAGTTCTTC. Protein product: CASIGDNYNEQFF.

Ten or more counts support this clonotype. V is TRBV4-1 and J is TRBJ1-2; D may be TRBD1 (5 bases). V shed 1 base and J shed 6 bases, with 12 bases lying between them. The germline gives CDR1 MGHRA, CDR2 YSYEKL. The CDR3 runs to 14 residues. The CDR3 is CASSQGPRDDGYTF. In DNA, the CDR3 is TGCGCCAGCAGCCAAGGCCCCAGGGATGATGGCTACACCTTC.